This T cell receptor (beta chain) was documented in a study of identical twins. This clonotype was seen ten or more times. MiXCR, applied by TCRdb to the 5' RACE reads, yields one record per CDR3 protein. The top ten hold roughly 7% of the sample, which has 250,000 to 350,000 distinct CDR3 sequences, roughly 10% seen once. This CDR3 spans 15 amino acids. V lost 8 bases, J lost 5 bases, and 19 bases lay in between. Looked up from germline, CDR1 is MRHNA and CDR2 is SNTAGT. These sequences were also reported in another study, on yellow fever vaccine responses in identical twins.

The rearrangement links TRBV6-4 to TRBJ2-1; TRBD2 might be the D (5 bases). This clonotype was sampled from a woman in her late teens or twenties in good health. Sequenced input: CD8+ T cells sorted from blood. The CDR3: CASSPGTDYNNEQFF. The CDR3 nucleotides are TGTGCCAGCTCTCCCGGTACAGACTACAACAATGAGCAGTTCTTC.